This T cell receptor (beta chain) was recovered during a study of CD4+ T cells in melanoma. Regarding the study as a whole: CD8+ T cell, macrophage and B cell function reportedly correlated with neoantigen-specific CD4+ T cells.

This table comes from immunoSEQ multiplex PCR, and its TCRdb copy is limited to in-frame clones, with some not included. Here the sample spans about 55,000 clones, about 72% being singletons. On this clone: The antigen is undetermined.

The CDR3 spans 15 residues. V trimming: 9 bases; J trimming: 6 bases; junction bases outside the gene matches: 11. Germline V CDR1 and CDR2: MNHNS, SASEGT. Input material: tumor tissue. The receptor was derived from a human donor with melanoma. The chain combines TRBV6-1 with TRBJ2-2; the match to TRBD2 covers 9 bases. The CDR3 DNA is TGTGCCAGTCCTTTAGCGGGGGATGGGGCCGGGGAGCTGTTTTTT. Protein product: CASPLAGDGAGELFF.